The sequence of this T cell receptor (beta chain) was determined in a study of cytomegalovirus exposure and HLA in healthy donors. Study-wide findings and caveats: Some TCR beta chains (more than 150 of them) were listed as cytomegalovirus-associated.

The V end was cut by 7 bases, the J end by 2 bases, with 11 bases between. From germline, CDR1 is SGHTA and CDR2 FQGNSA. CDR3 size: 13 residues. With respect to this clone: Its antigen is unidentified.

The assay was immunoSEQ multiplex PCR, and TCRdb's table has in-frame clones only and misses some. Of 250,000 to 350,000 clones listed, 75% to 90% are singletons. The sequenced sample was PBMCs. This TCR came from a woman between 18 and 30 years old in good health and CMV-seronegative. The genes are TRBV7-2 and TRBJ1-1; D is perhaps TRBD1 (6 bases). The CDR3, as DNA: TGTGCCAGCATCTTCAGGGGTAACACTGAAGCTTTCTTT. Translating it yields CASIFRGNTEAFF. The full variable domain, in which reference TRBV7-2 and TRBJ1-1 provide the parts outside the CDR3, is GAGVSQSPSNKVTEKGKDVELRCDPISGHTALYWYRQSLGQGLEFLIYFQGNSAPDKSGLPSDRFSAERTGGSVSTLTIQRTQQEDSAVYLCASIFRGNTEAFFGQGTRLTVV.